There are many counts of the clone carrying this T cell receptor (beta chain). Its antigen remains unidentified. This entry belongs to a study of T cells in Graves' hyperthyroidism and ophthalmopathy. Looking at the study overall: Peripheral blood was secured at the point of initial diagnosis, before any treatment. The study's findings and limits: Most expanded thyroid clonotypes above 0.001 also appeared in blood.

The source material, RNA transcripts, was used to amplify TCR beta CDR3 regions. HTBI primers drove first-round RT-PCR of the TCR CDR3. One entry per CDR3 protein results from TCRdb running MiXCR on the multiplex PCR reads. The table shows hundreds of thousands of distinct CDR3 sequences, with about 24% occurring only once. V lost 4 bases and J 7 bases, leaving 17 bases between the germline ends. Germline CDR1 and CDR2: SGDLS and YYNGEE. The CDR3 has 15 residues. Disease duration was under 3 months in the ophthalmopathy patients, who also had a Clinical Activity Score of at least 3 and a NOSPECS grade of at least 4.

This receptor was identified in a woman aged 35 to 49 with Graves' ophthalmopathy. The specimen sequenced was blood. The chain combines TRBV9 with TRBJ2-2; D may be TRBD1 or TRBD2 (6 bases each). The CDR3 bases are TGTGCCAGCAGCCCGACGGGGGCCTGGGGCGGGGAGCTGTTTTTT. Encoded protein: CASSPTGAWGGELFF.